These 27 T cell receptor beta chains came from one sample sequenced in a study of T cell changes during pregnancy in multiple sclerosis. Profiling relied on immunoSEQ multiplex PCR, and the TCRdb table lists in-frame clones only, not all of them. The repertoire holds tens of thousands of clones, with 92% as singletons. The sample was peripheral blood, taken in the first trimester of pregnancy. These receptors were collected from a female donor in good health, enrolled as a control in a pregnancy study.

The chain links TRBV7-2 to TRBJ1-2; 10 nucleotides line up with TRBD1. The germline gives CDR1 SGHTA, CDR2 FQGNSA. The CDR3 is made up of 14 amino acids. The J segment lost 7 bases and the V segment lost 5 bases, leaving 7 bases of the junction unmatched. The CDR3 is CASSPGTGERGYTF. CDR3 DNA sequence: TGTGCCAGCAGCCCGGGGACAGGGGAACGTGGCTACACCTTC.

The chain employs TRBV7-2 and TRBJ2-1, with TRBD1 as a possible D gene (6 bases). V was clipped by 0 bases and J by 6 bases, with 15 bases between them. From germline, CDR1 is SGHTA and CDR2 FQGNSA. The CDR3 loop spans 16 amino acids. This CDR3 is CASSLAPAGAANEQFF. CDR3 coding DNA: TGTGCCAGCAGCTTAGCGCCGGCAGGGGCAGCCAATGAGCAGTTCTTC.

The V call is TRBV9, the J call TRBJ2-3; D call uncertain. Germline CDR1 and CDR2: SGDLS and YYNGEE. This CDR3 spans 13 amino acids. V was cut by 5 bases and J by 4 bases, with 11 bases left in between. CDR3 region: CASSALTSDTQYF. Written as DNA, the CDR3 is TGTGCCAGCAGTGCACTAACTTCAGATACGCAGTATTTT.

V is TRBV19 and J is TRBJ2-3; 7 nucleotides agree with TRBD2. The CDR3 spans 14 residues. The germline gives CDR1 LNHDA, CDR2 SQIVND (reference sequence). Losses at the gene ends were 7 bases for V and 2 bases for J; bases not matched to a gene: 6. CDR3 DNA: TGTGCCAGTAAGACTAGCCTACTCACAGATACGCAGTATTTT. Its translation is CASKTSLLTDTQYF.

The CDR3 DNA is TGTGCCAGCAGTGGGGGACAGTTCGGGGTTGGCACTGAAGCTTTCTTT. Translated, it gives CASSGGQFGVGTEAFF. The chain is built from TRBV25-1 and TRBJ1-1, with TRBD1 matching over 7 bases. This CDR3 contains 16 residues. The germline V gene has CDR1 MGHDK and CDR2 SYGVNS. The V gene end was trimmed by 4 bases and the J gene end by 4 bases; junction bases not matched to a gene: 12. Full variable domain (rest looked up from reference TRBV25-1 and TRBJ1-1): EADIYQTPRYLVIGTGKKITLECSQTMGHDKMYWYQQDPGMELHLIHYSYGVNSTEKGDLSSESTVSRIRTEHFPLTLESARPSHTSQYLCASSGGQFGVGTEAFFGQGTRLTVV.

The J gene is TRBJ2-7, the V gene TRBV30; 7 bases are shared with TRBD2. Germline V lookup: CDR1 GTSNPN, CDR2 SVGIG (reference sequence). Trimming at V came to 0 bases and at J to 2 bases, leaving 4 bases not matched to a gene. The CDR3 runs to 14 residues. CDR3 protein: CAWSVRGLPYEQYF. CDR3 nucleotide sequence: TGTGCCTGGAGTGTACGGGGACTACCCTACGAGCAGTACTTC.

The chain joins TRBV30 to TRBJ1-2, with 10 bases fitting TRBD1. V lost 3 bases and J lost 6; bases outside the gene matches: 13. The CDR3 is made up of 16 amino acids. Germline values: CDR1 GTSNPN, CDR2 SVGIG (reference sequence). The CDR3 here is CAWRAPSTGQGHGYTF. CDR3 sequence (DNA): TGTGCCTGGAGGGCCCCTTCGACGGGACAGGGGCATGGCTACACCTTC.

The gene calls are TRBV5-6 and TRBJ2-3; 14 bases agree with TRBD2. CDR3 size: 15 residues. The ends lost 4 bases at V and 7 bases at J; junction bases unmatched: 5. Germline V gene sequence: CDR1 SGHDT, CDR2 YYEEEE. CDR3 protein: CASSQGLAGVNTQYF. The CDR3 bases are TGTGCCAGCAGCCAGGGACTAGCGGGAGTAAATACGCAGTATTTT.

This clone was detected once. This chain links TRBV6-5 with TRBJ2-7; D gene ambiguous. Germline V lookup: CDR1 MNHEY, CDR2 SVGAGI. The V gene lost 4 bases and the J gene lost 2 bases, with 12 bases spanning the gap. The CDR3 consists of 14 residues. The CDR3 protein is CASSSYPGAYEQYF. CDR3 DNA sequence: TGTGCCAGCAGTTCCTACCCCGGAGCCTACGAGCAGTACTTC.

This chain uses TRBV4-1 with TRBJ2-7; D might be TRBD2 (5 bases). The CDR3 is 13 amino acids. Germline CDR1 and CDR2: MGHRA and YSYEKL. V dropped 0 bases and J dropped 2 bases, with 5 bases sitting between them. The CDR3 coding sequence is TGCGCCAGCAGCCAAGACGGGACCTACGAGCAGTACTTC. Amino acid sequence: CASSQDGTYEQYF.

V usage is TRBV11-3 and J usage is TRBJ2-7; TRBD1 matches at 8 bases. The V segment lost 7 bases and the J segment 6 bases; nucleotides outside the gene matches: 11. The germline V gene encodes CDR1 SGHNT and CDR2 YENEEA. CDR3 length: 14 residues. CDR3 sequence reads: CASTQGQETSEQYF. The CDR3 DNA reads as TGTGCCAGCACCCAGGGACAGGAAACTAGCGAGCAGTACTTC.

There are a few counts of this clone. V usage is TRBV4-1 and J usage is TRBJ1-3; a possible D gene is TRBD1 (5 bases). The CDR3 consists of 15 residues. Trimming removed 0 bases at V and 0 bases at J, with 6 bases between. The germline gives CDR1 MGHRA, CDR2 YSYEKL. The CDR3 spells CASSQEQDSGNTIYF. CDR3 DNA: TGCGCCAGCAGCCAAGAACAGGACTCTGGAAACACCATATATTTT.

The chain carries TRBV29-1 and TRBJ2-5; D call uncertain. The end of the DNA fits TRBJ2-7 better, so the J call may be wrong. The CDR3 is 12 residues long. The germline CDR1 and CDR2 sequences are SQVTM and ANQGSEA. Written as DNA, the CDR3 is TGCAGCGTTGGGGCAGTCTCCTACGAGCAGTACTTC. This translates into CSVGAVSYEQYF.

This chain uses TRBV5-1 with TRBJ2-3; 11 bases align to TRBD2. This CDR3 is built from 15 residues. J gave up 3 bases and V 4 bases, and 4 bases lay outside the gene matches. The germline V gene has CDR1 SGHRS and CDR2 YFSETQ. The CDR3 sequence: CASSIAGGPTDTQYF. The DNA for the CDR3 is TGCGCCAGCAGCATAGCGGGAGGGCCAACAGATACGCAGTATTTT. The full variable domain, with the rest looked up from reference TRBV5-1 and TRBJ2-3, is KAGVTQTPRYLIKTRGQQVTLSCSPISGHRSVSWYQQTPGQGLQFLFEYFSETQRNKGNFPGRFSGRQFSNSRSEMNVSTLELGDSALYLCASSIAGGPTDTQYFGPGTRLTVL.

The chain carries TRBV30 and TRBJ1-1; no firm D call. V was pared by 3 bases and J by 1 base, with 18 bases between. The V gene's germline CDR1 is GTSNPN and CDR2 SVGIG (reference sequence). CDR3 length equals 16 residues. CDR3 residues: CAWRLSNFRTNTEAFF. The CDR3 nucleotides read TGTGCCTGGAGATTATCAAACTTTCGAACGAACACTGAAGCTTTCTTT.

The chain links TRBV6-1 to TRBJ2-1, with 10 bases fitting TRBD1. J was trimmed by 0 bases and V by 2 bases; bases with no gene match: 16. This CDR3 is 21 amino acids long. Germline CDR1 is MNHNS and CDR2 is SASEGT. CDR3 residues: CASSESRPGQGTLSSYNEQFF. Written as DNA, the CDR3 is TGTGCCAGCAGTGAAAGCCGGCCGGGACAGGGGACCCTTAGCTCCTACAATGAGCAGTTCTTC.

This sequence joins TRBV6-1 and TRBJ1-2; D possibly corresponds to TRBD1 (5 bases). Per the germline V gene, CDR1 is MNHNS and CDR2 is SASEGT. The germline V and J ends were trimmed by 1 base and 0 bases, with 12 bases remaining between them. The CDR3 spans 16 residues. CDR3 in DNA: TGTGCCAGCAGTGAAGGGGCAGGGATGCCTAACTATGGCTACACCTTC. It encodes CASSEGAGMPNYGYTF.

The gene calls are TRBV5-6 and TRBJ1-1, with a weak D call TRBD1 (5 bases). The germline gives CDR1 SGHDT, CDR2 YYEEEE. Trimming shortened V by 4 bases and J by 5 bases, and 15 bases separated the two germline ends. The CDR3 extends over 14 amino acids. The CDR3 nucleotides are TGTGCCAGCAGCCCGGCGGGGCGTGAGACTGAAGCTTTCTTT. Translation: CASSPAGRETEAFF.

The V call is TRBV27, the J call TRBJ2-7; D perhaps matches TRBD1 (5 bases). Germline V lookup: CDR1 MNHEY, CDR2 SMNVEV (reference sequence). This CDR3 has 13 residues. Between the trimmed V and J ends, which lost 8 bases and 2 bases, there was a span of 13 bases. This CDR3 is CASSSGLAYEQYF. CDR3 nucleotides: TGTGCCAGCTCCTCAGGGTTAGCCTACGAGCAGTACTTC.

The chain joins TRBV7-8 to TRBJ2-7, with 8 bases that match TRBD1. This CDR3 region has 15 residues. Trimming cost V 4 bases and J 5 bases; bases outside gene matches: 10. Germline loops: CDR1 SGHVS, CDR2 FQNEAQ. The CDR3 protein is CASSYWTGIAHEQYF. CDR3 nucleotides: TGTGCCAGCAGCTATTGGACAGGGATCGCACACGAGCAGTACTTC.

This chain joins TRBV7-8 and TRBJ2-5; possible D gene TRBD2, 6 bases. V was clipped by 4 bases and J by 0 bases, with 9 bases between them. CDR1 is SGHVS and CDR2 is FQNEAQ in the germline V gene. This CDR3 contains 14 residues. CDR3: CASSSGLNQETQYF. CDR3 nucleotide sequence: TGTGCCAGCAGCTCGGGACTGAACCAAGAGACCCAGTACTTC. The full variable domain, its missing parts supplied by reference TRBV7-8 and TRBJ2-5, is GAGVSQSPRYKVAKRGQDVALRCDPISGHVSLFWYQQALGQGPEFLTYFQNEAQLDKSGLPSDRFFAERPEGSVSTLKIQRTQQEDSAVYLCASSSGLNQETQYFGPGTRLLVL.

This clone was counted only a few times. This chain joins TRBV9 and TRBJ2-7; D is ambiguous. This CDR3 contains 14 residues. V lost 0 bases, J lost 3 bases, and 10 bases lay in between. Germline values: CDR1 SGDLS, CDR2 YYNGEE. The CDR3 here is CASSVGSAGYEQYF. The CDR3 region has the DNA TGTGCCAGCAGCGTAGGAAGTGCAGGCTACGAGCAGTACTTC.

The gene calls are TRBV27 and TRBJ2-1; 15 bases align to TRBD2. V shed 5 bases and J 6 bases; nucleotides not matched to a gene: 8. This CDR3 has 17 residues. Germline CDR1 and CDR2: MNHEY and SMNVEV (reference sequence). Here the CDR3 reads CASSTWTSGRAGNEQFF. The CDR3, as DNA: TGTGCCAGCAGTACCTGGACTAGCGGGAGGGCAGGCAATGAGCAGTTCTTC.

The chain recombines TRBV30 with TRBJ2-3; D gene uncertain. Germline V lookup: CDR1 GTSNPN, CDR2 SVGIG (reference sequence). The CDR3 is made up of 11 amino acids. The germline V and J ends were trimmed by 5 bases and 2 bases, with 5 bases remaining between them. This CDR3 reads CAWGHTDTQYF. Written as DNA, the CDR3 is TGTGCCTGGGGGCACACAGATACGCAGTATTTT. Together with reference TRBV30 and TRBJ2-3, the CDR3 gives the full variable domain: SQTIHQWPATLVQPVGSPLSLECTVEGTSNPNLYWYRQAAGRGLQLLFYSVGIGQISSEVPQNLSASRPQDRQFILSSKKLLLSDSGFYLCAWGHTDTQYFGPGTRLTVL.

This clone was counted once. In DNA, the CDR3 is TGCGCCAGCAGTGAGTCGGCCGAATACGAGCAGTACTTC. Translation gives CASSESAEYEQYF. This chain joins TRBV10-2 and TRBJ2-7; D ambiguous. With 0 bases removed from V and 4 bases from J, the gap between germline ends came to 7 bases. CDR1 and CDR2 (germline): WSHSY, SAAADI. CDR3 length: 13 residues.

The V and J genes are TRBV5-1 and TRBJ2-2, with 9 bases that match TRBD1. This CDR3 spans 15 amino acids. J was trimmed by 4 bases and V by 0 bases; bases with no gene match: 1. Per germline, CDR1 SGHRS and CDR2 YFSETQ. CDR3 residues: CASSLDRGLTGELFF. In DNA form, the CDR3 reads TGCGCCAGCAGCTTGGACAGGGGGCTCACCGGGGAGCTGTTTTTT. Full variable domain (remainder filled in from reference TRBV5-1 and TRBJ2-2): KAGVTQTPRYLIKTRGQQVTLSCSPISGHRSVSWYQQTPGQGLQFLFEYFSETQRNKGNFPGRFSGRQFSNSRSEMNVSTLELGDSALYLCASSLDRGLTGELFFGEGSRLTVL.

This sequence joins TRBV10-3 and TRBJ2-3, with a possible D match to TRBD1 (5 bases). V lost 6 bases and J lost 2, with 15 bases in between. Germline-derived CDR1 and CDR2 are ENHRY and SYGVKD. CDR3 size: 15 residues. Here the CDR3 reads CAIRIFTGSTDTQYF. The CDR3 coding sequence is TGTGCCATCAGGATCTTTACAGGTTCCACAGATACGCAGTATTTT.